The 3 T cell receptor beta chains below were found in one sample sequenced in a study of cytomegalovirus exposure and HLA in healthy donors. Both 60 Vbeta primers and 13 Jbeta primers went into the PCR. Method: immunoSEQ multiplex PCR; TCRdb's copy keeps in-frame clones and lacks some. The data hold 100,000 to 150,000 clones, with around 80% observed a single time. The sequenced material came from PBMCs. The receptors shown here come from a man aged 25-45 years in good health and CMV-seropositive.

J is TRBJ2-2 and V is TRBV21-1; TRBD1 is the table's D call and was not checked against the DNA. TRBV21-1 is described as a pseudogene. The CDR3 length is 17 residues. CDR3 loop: CASSARLGQKNTGELFF. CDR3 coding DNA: TGTGCCAGCAGCGCTCGGTTAGGACAGAAGAACACCGGGGAGCTGTTTTTT.

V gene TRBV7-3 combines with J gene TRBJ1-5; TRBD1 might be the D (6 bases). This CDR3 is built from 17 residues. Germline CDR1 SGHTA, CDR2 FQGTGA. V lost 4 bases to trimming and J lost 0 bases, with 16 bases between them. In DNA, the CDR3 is TGTGCCAGCAGCTACCGGGACAAAAAGGATAGCAATCAGCCCCAGCATTTT. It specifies CASSYRDKKDSNQPQHF.

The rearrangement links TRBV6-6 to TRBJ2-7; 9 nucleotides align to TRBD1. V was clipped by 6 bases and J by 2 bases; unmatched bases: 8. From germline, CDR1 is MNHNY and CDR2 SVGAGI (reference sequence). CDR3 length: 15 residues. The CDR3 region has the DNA TGTGCCAGCAGCCACCCGGGACAGGGAACCTACGAGCAGTACTTC. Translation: CASSHPGQGTYEQYF.